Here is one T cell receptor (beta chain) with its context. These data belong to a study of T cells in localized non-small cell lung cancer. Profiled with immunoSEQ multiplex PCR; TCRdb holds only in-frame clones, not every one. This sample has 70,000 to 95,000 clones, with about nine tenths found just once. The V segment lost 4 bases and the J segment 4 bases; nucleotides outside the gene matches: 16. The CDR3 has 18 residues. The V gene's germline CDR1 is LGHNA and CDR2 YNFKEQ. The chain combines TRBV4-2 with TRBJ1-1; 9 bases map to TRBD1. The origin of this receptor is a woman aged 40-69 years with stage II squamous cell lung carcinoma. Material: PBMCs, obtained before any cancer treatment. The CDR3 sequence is CASSRPGQGGRLGTEAFF. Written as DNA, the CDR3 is TGTGCCAGCAGCCGACCGGGACAGGGAGGTCGCTTGGGCACTGAAGCTTTCTTT.